The rows below give T cell receptor beta chains drawn from one sample of a study of T-cell reconstitution after alpha-beta-depleted transplantation in children. TCRdb reprocessed the PCR reads with MiXCR, giving one entry per CDR3 protein. The sample lists 200,000 to 300,000 distinct CDR3 sequences, around 12% occurring once. Sequenced material: PBMCs from the stem cell graft donor, taken from the stem cell graft. The receptors stem from a human donor who donated a stem cell graft to a child with acute lymphoblastic leukemia. The CDR3 runs from the conserved cysteine through the conserved F or W. The order of the fields is clone size, V gene, J gene, D gene, CDR3 protein, CDR3 DNA. A D gene is named only where the DNA matches it firmly. The size entry is marked missing in some rows and otherwise reads once, few, many or a size class.

>many|TRBV4-3|TRBJ1-3|TRBD1
CASSQAGQGAGGNTIYF
TGCGCCAGCAGCCAAGCCGGACAGGGGGCAGGGGGAAACACCATATATTTT
>few|TRBV11-2|TRBJ1-2|NA
CASSSTGRYGYTF
TGTGCCAGCAGCTCAACCGGAAGGTACGGCTACACCTTC
>many|TRBV28|TRBJ2-7|NA
CASSLTGGVVGEQYF
TGTGCCAGCAGTTTAACTGGCGGTGTAGTGGGCGAGCAGTACTTC
>many|TRBV29-1|TRBJ2-1|NA
CSVEGQGPYNEQFF
TGCAGCGTTGAAGGCCAGGGGCCCTACAATGAGCAGTTCTTC
>many|TRBV18|TRBJ2-7|TRBD1
CASSSTGADEQYF
TGTGCCAGCTCGTCTACAGGGGCGGACGAGCAGTACTTC
>many|TRBV29-1|TRBJ2-5|NA
CSVQEHQETQYF
TGCAGCGTGCAGGAACACCAAGAGACCCAGTACTTC
>many|TRBV28|TRBJ2-1|TRBD2
CASRTSGGSSYNEQFF
TGTGCCAGCAGGACTAGCGGGGGTAGCTCCTACAATGAGCAGTTCTTC
>NA|TRBV12-3/TRBV12-4|TRBJ1-4|NA
CASSLNRNEKLFF
TGTGCCAGCAGTTTAAACAGGAATGAAAAACTGTTTTTT
>many|TRBV27|TRBJ1-1|NA
CASRLGHSMNTEAFF
TGTGCCAGCAGGCTGGGACACTCAATGAACACTGAAGCTTTCTTT
>NA|TRBV11-2|TRBJ2-5|TRBD2
CASSPGTIARGSRETQYF
TGTGCCAGCAGCCCCGGGACTATTGCCCGGGGATCAAGAGAGACCCAGTACTTC
>many|TRBV10-3|TRBJ2-1|TRBD1
CAISGRTGGSSYNEQFF
TGTGCCATCAGTGGGCGGACAGGGGGAAGCTCCTACAATGAGCAGTTCTTC
>many|TRBV11-2|TRBJ2-7|NA
CASSVIYEQYF
TGTGCCAGCAGCGTTATCTACGAGCAGTACTTC
>many|TRBV20-1|TRBJ2-7|TRBD1
CSAFGQGHEQYF
TGCAGTGCTTTTGGACAGGGGCACGAGCAGTACTTC
>many|TRBV27|TRBJ2-3|TRBD2
CASSPVTSGTDTQYF
TGTGCCAGCAGTCCTGTGACTAGCGGCACAGATACGCAGTATTTT
>many|TRBV28|TRBJ2-7|TRBD2
CASSLRLAGASYEQYF
TGTGCCAGCAGTCTTCGACTAGCGGGAGCGAGTTACGAGCAGTACTTC
>many|TRBV21-1|TRBJ2-7|NA
CASSPRRYEQYF
TGTGCCAGCAGCCCCCGGAGGTACGAGCAGTACTTC
>many|TRBV27|TRBJ2-7|NA
CASSGGGPYEQYF
TGTGCCAGCAGTGGGGGCGGGCCCTACGAGCAGTACTTC
>many|TRBV12-3/TRBV12-4|TRBJ2-2|TRBD1
CASSLGTGVAGELFF
TGTGCCAGCAGTCTCGGGACAGGGGTAGCCGGGGAGCTGTTTTTT
>many|TRBV14|TRBJ2-7|NA
CASSQGWGARYEQYF
TGTGCCAGCAGCCAAGGATGGGGGGCCCGCTACGAGCAGTACTTC
>many|TRBV5-1|TRBJ1-1|TRBD1
CASSLRTPGQGAEAFF
TGCGCCAGCAGCTTACGTACCCCGGGACAGGGGGCTGAAGCTTTCTTT
>many|TRBV28|TRBJ2-5|NA
CASSPTNSGQETQYF
TGTGCCAGCAGTCCAACCAATAGCGGTCAGGAGACCCAGTACTTC
>few|TRBV20-1|TRBJ1-5|NA
CSAHSQGPYSNQPQHF
TGCAGTGCTCACTCACAGGGACCTTATAGCAATCAGCCCCAGCATTTT
>many|TRBV28|TRBJ2-2|NA
CASSLGGPSTGELFF
TGTGCCAGCAGTTTAGGGGGCCCGAGCACCGGGGAGCTGTTTTTT
>many|TRBV12-3/TRBV12-4|TRBJ2-6|NA
CASSPGDRALGANVLTF
TGTGCCAGCAGTCCAGGGGACCGCGCTCTCGGGGCCAACGTCCTGACTTTC
>many|TRBV5-1|TRBJ1-1|TRBD1
CASTELGQGEAFF
TGCGCCAGCACAGAACTAGGACAGGGTGAAGCTTTCTTT
>many|TRBV9|TRBJ2-2|TRBD2
CASSTRTSGSTGELFF
TGTGCCAGCAGCACTAGGACTAGCGGGAGCACCGGGGAGCTGTTTTTT
>many|TRBV4-3|TRBJ1-2|NA
CASSQDTRSNYGYTF
TGCGCCAGCAGCCAAGATACCAGGAGTAACTATGGCTACACCTTC
>many|TRBV4-3|TRBJ2-7|NA
CASSQGRFGAYEQYF
TGCGCCAGCAGCCAAGGGAGGTTCGGGGCCTACGAGCAGTACTTC
>many|TRBV7-9|TRBJ1-6|NA
CASSLVVGDSYNSPLHF
TGTGCCAGCAGCTTAGTCGTGGGGGACTCCTATAATTCACCCCTCCACTTT
>NA|TRBV10-3|TRBJ2-6|NA
CAINEWGPNSGANVLTF
TGTGCCATCAACGAGTGGGGACCCAACTCTGGGGCCAACGTCCTGACTTTC
>NA|TRBV6-5|TRBJ2-1|NA
CASSYSRSNEQFF
TGTGCCAGCAGTTACTCGAGAAGTAATGAGCAGTTCTTC
>many|TRBV12-3/TRBV12-4|TRBJ1-1|NA
CASSLIVRVAGTEAFF
TGTGCCAGCAGCCTTATCGTTAGGGTTGCGGGCACTGAAGCTTTCTTT
>many|TRBV24-1|TRBJ2-5|TRBD1
CATSSSGTGAKETQYF
TGTGCCACCAGCTCGTCCGGGACAGGGGCCAAGGAGACCCAGTACTTC
>many|TRBV29-1|TRBJ1-1|NA
CSVGTNTEAFF
TGCAGCGTTGGCACGAACACTGAAGCTTTCTTT
>many|TRBV27|TRBJ2-2|NA
CASSLWSNTGELFF
TGTGCCAGCAGTTTATGGTCGAACACCGGGGAGCTGTTTTTT
>many|TRBV7-8|TRBJ1-4|NA
CASTPGRGTEKLFF
TGTGCCAGCACCCCCGGGAGAGGGACTGAAAAACTGTTTTTT
>many|TRBV5-6|TRBJ2-5|TRBD1
CASSFSGQGLNETQYF
TGTGCCAGCAGCTTCTCCGGACAGGGGTTGAACGAGACCCAGTACTTC
>many|TRBV29-1|TRBJ2-3|NA
CSHPGKDTQYF
TGCTCTCACCCGGGTAAAGATACGCAGTATTTT
>few|TRBV27|TRBJ1-5|NA
CASGLGISNQPQHF
TGTGCCAGCGGATTAGGGATTAGCAATCAGCCCCAGCATTTT
>many|TRBV20-1|TRBJ2-5|TRBD2
CSARDGEGKETQYF
TGCAGTGCTAGAGATGGGGAGGGAAAGGAGACCCAGTACTTC
>few|TRBV7-9|TRBJ2-7|TRBD2
CASSLKLAGEDEQYF
TGTGCCAGCAGCTTAAAACTAGCGGGAGAGGACGAGCAGTACTTC
>NA|TRBV10-3|TRBJ2-3|NA
CAISPAGTSTDTQYF
TGTGCCATCTCCCCGGCAGGGACTAGCACAGATACGCAGTATTTT
>many|TRBV2|TRBJ2-1|NA
CASDSSSYNEQFF
TGTGCCAGCGACAGTAGCTCCTACAATGAGCAGTTCTTC
>many|TRBV27|TRBJ1-1|NA
CASRAGFEAFF
TGTGCCAGCAGGGCAGGGTTTGAAGCTTTCTTT